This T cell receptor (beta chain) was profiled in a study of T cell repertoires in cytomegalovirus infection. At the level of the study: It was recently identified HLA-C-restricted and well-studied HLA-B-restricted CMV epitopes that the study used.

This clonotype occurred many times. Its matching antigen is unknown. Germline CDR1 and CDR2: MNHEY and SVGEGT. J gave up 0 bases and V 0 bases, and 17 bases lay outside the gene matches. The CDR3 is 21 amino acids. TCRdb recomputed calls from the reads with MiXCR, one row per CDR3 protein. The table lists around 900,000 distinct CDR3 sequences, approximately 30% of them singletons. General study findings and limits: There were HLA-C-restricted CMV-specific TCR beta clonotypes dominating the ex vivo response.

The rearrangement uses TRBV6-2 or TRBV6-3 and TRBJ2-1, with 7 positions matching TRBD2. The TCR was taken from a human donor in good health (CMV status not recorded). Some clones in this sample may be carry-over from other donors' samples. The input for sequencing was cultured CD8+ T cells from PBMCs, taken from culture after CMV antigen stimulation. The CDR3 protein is CASSYSYPHSLRESSYNEQFF. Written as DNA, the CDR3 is TGTGCCAGCAGTTACTCCTACCCACACTCTTTGCGGGAGAGCTCCTACAATGAGCAGTTCTTC.